Listed here are 6 T cell receptor beta chains from one sample, sequenced in a study of blood T cell repertoires in COVID-19. The repertoire was sequenced with immunoSEQ multiplex PCR; TCRdb's copy has only in-frame clones and lacks some. The repertoire holds tens of thousands of clones, approximately 78% seen once, with 3.8% in the top ten. The sample taken for sequencing was PBMCs or T cells enriched from blood (not recorded which). Receptor source: a woman aged 40 to 50 with acute COVID-19.

A single count supports this clone. This chain connects TRBV10-3 to TRBJ2-2; D may be TRBD1 (6 bases). Germline-derived CDR1 and CDR2 are ENHRY and SYGVKD. Trimming cost V 4 bases and J 5 bases, with 11 bases left between them. The CDR3 is 14 residues long. CDR3 in DNA: TGTGCCATCAGTGCACAGGGTCGGACCGGGGAGCTGTTTTTT. It translates to CAISAQGRTGELFF.

The genes are TRBV10-3 and TRBJ2-1, with D maybe TRBD2 (6 bases). The CDR3 runs to 15 residues. The V and J ends lost 6 bases and 1 base respectively, with 13 bases between them. Per germline, CDR1 ENHRY and CDR2 SYGVKD. The CDR3 DNA reads as TGTGCCATCAGCTCCGGGACTGGGTCCTACAATGAGCAGTTCTTC. Its protein product is CAISSGTGSYNEQFF.

The chain carries TRBV11-1 and TRBJ1-1; no reliable D call. Trimming stripped 3 bases from V and 2 bases from J, with 13 bases between. The CDR3 totals 15 residues. CDR1 is SGHAT and CDR2 is FQDESV in the germline V gene (reference sequence). As DNA, the CDR3 is TGTGCCAGCAGCTTCGAGAGACGGAGAAACACTGAAGCTTTCTTT. Protein sequence: CASSFERRRNTEAFF.

V is TRBV24-1 and J is TRBJ2-1; no reliable D call. This CDR3 is built from 14 residues. V dropped 1 base and J dropped 6 bases, with 9 bases sitting between them. CDR1 is KGHDR and CDR2 is SFDVKD in the germline V gene. CDR3 sequence reads: CATSDFGPTNEQFF. DNA of the CDR3: TGTGCCACCAGTGATTTTGGGCCGACCAATGAGCAGTTCTTC.

The J gene is TRBJ2-1, the V gene TRBV27, with 12 bases matching TRBD2. With 6 bases clipped from V and 6 bases from J, the junction kept 6 bases outside the gene matches. Germline V gene lookup returns CDR1 MNHEY and CDR2 SMNVEV (reference sequence). The CDR3 runs to 15 residues. CDR3 coding DNA: TGTGCCAGCAGCAGGAGACTAGCGGGAGTCAATGAGCAGTTCTTC. Translated: CASSRRLAGVNEQFF.

This sequence joins TRBV19 and TRBJ2-7; TRBD1 matches at 9 bases. The CDR3 loop spans 13 amino acids. CDR1 LNHDA and CDR2 SQIVND come from the germline V gene (reference sequence). The V gene end was trimmed by 5 bases and the J gene end by 4 bases; junction bases not matched to a gene: 3. CDR3 in amino acids: CASSSGQGYEQYF. The CDR3 DNA is TGTGCCAGTAGTTCGGGACAGGGTTACGAGCAGTACTTC. Filled out from reference TRBV19 and TRBJ2-7, the complete variable domain reads DGGITQSPKYLFRKEGQNVTLSCEQNLNHDAMYWYRQDPGQGLRLIYYSQIVNDFQKGDIAEGYSVSREKKESFPLTVTSAQKNPTAFYLCASSSGQGYEQYFGPGTRLTVT.